Listed below are T cell receptor beta chains from one sample, sequenced in a study of T cells in Graves' hyperthyroidism and ophthalmopathy. From the multiplex PCR reads, TCRdb called clonotypes with MiXCR, one entry per CDR3 protein. Of some 92,000 distinct CDR3 sequences in the sample, 40% were seen once. Material for sequencing was peripheral blood or thyroid tissue (not recorded which). These receptors were collected from a woman aged 25 to 45 with Graves' hyperthyroidism. Both conserved end residues are part of each CDR3. A D gene is named only where the DNA matches it firmly. Clone sizes are given selectively: once, few, many, or a class where the clone is expanded.

- | TRBJ1-5 | TRBD1 | TRBV6-1 | CASSGGQGYNQPQHF | TGTGCCAGCAGTGGGGGACAGGGCTACAATCAGCCCCAGCATTTT
- | TRBJ2-3 | - | TRBV20-1 | CSAQEGTDTQYF | TGCAGTGCTCAAGAGGGCACAGATACGCAGTATTTT
many | TRBJ2-2 | - | TRBV6-5 | CASSPLDTRNTGELFF | TGTGCCAGCAGCCCACTCGACACCAGGAACACCGGGGAGCTGTTTTTT
medium-sized | TRBJ2-7 | TRBD1 | TRBV2 | CASREGQAPEQYF | TGTGCCAGCAGGGAGGGACAGGCCCCCGAGCAGTACTTC
- | TRBJ2-3 | - | TRBV7-9 | CASSPSSRPDTQYF | TGTGCCAGCAGCCCTAGCAGTCGTCCAGATACGCAGTATTTT
many | TRBJ1-5 | - | TRBV20-1 | CSVLTGMRQPQHF | TGCAGTGTTTTGACAGGAATGAGACAGCCCCAGCATTTT
- | TRBJ1-5 | - | TRBV2 | CAGSPSRNQPQHF | TGTGCCGGCAGTCCGAGCAGAAATCAGCCCCAGCATTTT
many | TRBJ1-4 | - | TRBV4-2 | CASSQEKGGGRANEKLFF | TGTGCCAGCAGCCAAGAGAAAGGCGGGGGAAGGGCTAATGAAAAACTGTTTTTT
many | TRBJ2-5 | - | TRBV6-5 | CASSYSKGAGETQYF | TGTGCCAGCAGTTACTCGAAAGGGGCGGGGGAGACCCAGTACTTC
many | TRBJ1-4 | - | TRBV20-1 | CSATPAREKLFF | TGCAGTGCCACCCCGGCTCGGGAAAAACTGTTTTTT
many | TRBJ1-1 | TRBD1 | TRBV6-1 | CASSDYYRGLVELGEAFF | TGTGCCAGCAGTGATTACTACAGGGGGCTCGTCGAACTCGGTGAAGCTTTCTTT
many | TRBJ2-6 | TRBD1 | TRBV27 | CASSTGTAYFLTF | TGTGCCAGCAGTACCGGGACAGCTTACTTCCTGACTTTC
- | TRBJ1-3 | - | TRBV4-1 | CASSQEGRSSSGDTIYF | TGCGCCAGCAGCCAAGAAGGCAGGTCTTCCTCTGGAGACACCATATATTTT
many | TRBJ1-2 | - | TRBV6-2/TRBV6-3 | CASSATGLGYTF | TGTGCCAGCAGTGCTACAGGTCTTGGCTACACCTTC
- | TRBJ1-5 | TRBD1 | TRBV5-8 | CASSLRGGAETQHF | TGTGCCAGCAGCCTTCGAGGGGGCGCGGAGACCCAGCATTTT
- | TRBJ1-1 | TRBD1 | TRBV15 | CATSSLDRGTEAFF | TGTGCCACCAGCAGCTTGGACAGGGGCACTGAAGCTTTCTTT
many | TRBJ1-5 | - | TRBV2 | CASSGGFGEFDQPQHF | TGTGCCAGCAGTGGTGGGTTTGGTGAGTTCGACCAGCCCCAGCATTTT
few | TRBJ2-7 | - | TRBV28 | CASSPLKRASSYEQYF | TGTGCCAGCAGTCCCCTGAAGCGCGCCTCCTCCTACGAGCAGTACTTC
many | TRBJ1-3 | - | TRBV10-1 | CASESNGSGNTIYF | TGCGCCAGCGAGAGTAACGGGTCTGGAAACACCATATATTTT
once | TRBJ2-5 | TRBD2 | TRBV20-1 | CSAPGLAGGPSKTQYF | TGCAGTGCGCCGGGACTAGCGGGAGGGCCGTCAAAGACCCAGTACTTC
- | TRBJ2-5 | TRBD2 | TRBV2 | CATHPASGKETQYF | TGTGCCACCCACCCGGCTAGCGGGAAAGAGACCCAGTACTTC
- | TRBJ1-2 | - | TRBV4-1 | CASSQEGALSGGYTF | TGTGCCAGCAGCCAAGAAGGGGCCCTCTCTGGAGGCTACACCTTC
once | TRBJ1-2 | - | TRBV10-3 | CAIRRTESNYGYTF | TGTGCCATCAGGAGGACGGAATCTAACTATGGCTACACCTTC
many | TRBJ1-2 | TRBD1 | TRBV5-5 | CASSLGTGDGYTF | TGTGCCAGCAGCTTGGGGACAGGGGATGGCTACACCTTC
- | TRBJ2-2 | TRBD1 | TRBV2 | CASSHSGTGAGELLF | TGTGCCAGCAGTCACTCTGGGACAGGGGCCGGGGAGCTGCTTTTT
- | TRBJ2-2 | - | TRBV7-2 | CASRGSIGDGELFF | TGTGCCAGTAGGGGGTCAATCGGTGACGGGGAGCTGTTTTTT
many | TRBJ2-2 | TRBD2 | TRBV7-3 | CASSTGLAGRSGTGELFF | TGTGCCAGCAGCACGGGACTAGCGGGAAGGTCGGGCACCGGGGAGCTGTTTTTT
many | TRBJ2-5 | TRBD2 | TRBV20-1 | CSVGRGSSGPSETQYF | TGCAGTGTTGGGAGGGGGTCTAGCGGGCCTTCAGAGACCCAGTACTTC
- | TRBJ2-5 | TRBD2 | TRBV11-2 | CASTFGTSGRPEETQYF | TGTGCCAGCACCTTTGGGACTAGCGGGAGACCGGAGGAGACCCAGTACTTC
many | TRBJ2-5 | TRBD2 | TRBV20-1 | CSAVDPDLAAYRWTRAGETQYF | TGCAGTGCCGTCGATCCGGACCTAGCGGCATATCGTTGGACCCGCGCAGGGGAGACCCAGTACTTC
many | TRBJ1-5 | TRBD1 | TRBV6-6 | CASSYGGQGRYSNQPQHF | TGTGCCAGCAGTTATGGAGGACAGGGCCGTTATAGCAATCAGCCCCAGCATTTT
many | TRBJ2-2 | - | TRBV5-1 | CASRMLQDTGELFF | TGCGCCAGCAGAATGCTACAGGACACCGGGGAGCTGTTTTTT
once | TRBJ1-1 | - | TRBV10-3 | CAIAAGGVRHTEAFF | TGTGCCATTGCTGCTGGGGGGGTGCGGCACACTGAAGCTTTCTTT
many | TRBJ2-2 | - | TRBV9 | CASSKTTNTGELFF | TGTGCCAGCAGCAAGACAACGAACACCGGGGAGCTGTTTTTT
- | TRBJ1-1 | TRBD1 | TRBV7-9 | CASSPPPGQGNTGAFF | TGTGCCAGCAGCCCCCCCCCGGGACAGGGAAACACTGGAGCTTTCTTT
- | TRBJ2-6 | TRBD1 | TRBV7-6 | CASSLYRGHGANVLTF | TGTGCCAGCAGCCTTTACAGGGGGCACGGGGCCAACGTCCTGACTTTC
few | TRBJ2-5 | TRBD2 | TRBV20-1 | CSAPGLAGQYF | TGCAGTGCTCCGGGACTAGCGGGCCAGTACTTC
many | TRBJ1-4 | - | TRBV3-1 | CASSTAWSAVNEKLFF | TGTGCCAGCAGCACAGCTTGGTCTGCGGTGAATGAAAAACTGTTTTTT
many | TRBJ2-7 | - | TRBV28 | CASSLWAGGGEQYF | TGTGCCAGCAGTTTATGGGCAGGCGGTGGCGAGCAGTACTTC
- | TRBJ1-5 | - | TRBV2 | CASSAQRESQHF | TGTGCCAGCTCAGCACAAAGGGAGTCCCAGCATTTT
few | TRBJ1-6 | - | TRBV14 | CASSYDVSSYNSPLHF | TGTGCCAGCAGCTACGACGTGAGCTCCTATAATTCACCCCTCCACTTT
many | TRBJ1-5 | - | TRBV20-1 | CSASLGGYSNQPQHF | TGCAGTGCTAGTCTGGGGGGCTATAGCAATCAGCCCCAGCATTTT
- | TRBJ2-5 | - | TRBV5-1 | CASSSLSRGQTQYF | TGCGCCAGCAGCTCCCTCTCTAGGGGACAGACCCAGTACTTC
many | TRBJ2-3 | TRBD1 | TRBV7-3 | CASSLTGGTDTQYF | TGTGCCAGCAGCTTGACAGGGGGCACAGATACGCAGTATTTT
- | TRBJ2-7 | - | TRBV7-9 | CASSLGPAGWDTGEQYF | TGTGCCAGCAGCTTAGGACCAGCGGGTTGGGACACCGGGGAGCAGTACTTC
- | TRBJ1-4 | - | TRBV7-2 | CASRPYGTEKLFF | TGTGCCAGCAGGCCGTATGGAACTGAAAAACTGTTTTTT
- | TRBJ1-1 | TRBD1 | TRBV7-9 | CASSSPIVPGQGRGTGAFF | TGTGCCAGCAGCTCACCAATAGTCCCGGGACAGGGACGGGGCACTGGAGCCTTCTTT
- | TRBJ2-2 | - | TRBV30 | CAWRRGRHGGELFF | TGTGCCTGGAGAAGAGGAAGACATGGCGGGGAGTTGTTTTTT
- | TRBJ2-5 | TRBD2 | TRBV7-9 | CASSFPVAGAETQYF | TGTGCCAGCAGCTTCCCGGTAGCGGGAGCGGAGACCCAGTACTTC
many | TRBJ2-2 | - | TRBV7-9 | CASSPTTGTTGELFF | TGTGCCAGCAGCCCCACCACAGGAACCACCGGGGAGCTGTTTTTT
many | TRBJ2-7 | - | TRBV29-1 | CSVGLGVNPYEQYF | TGCAGCGTTGGACTAGGCGTCAACCCCTACGAGCAGTACTTC
many | TRBJ1-1 | - | TRBV5-1 | CASSTSRVNTEAFF | TGCGCCAGCAGTACGTCTCGGGTTAACACTGAAGCTTTCTTT
many | TRBJ2-2 | TRBD2 | TRBV27 | CASSFGREGTGELFF | TGTGCCAGCAGTTTCGGGCGGGAGGGGACCGGGGAGCTGTTTTTT
many | TRBJ1-5 | - | TRBV20-1 | CSARGRGYQPQHF | TGCAGTGCTAGAGGAAGGGGTTATCAGCCCCAGCATTTT
- | TRBJ1-1 | TRBD1 | TRBV30 | CASAVKARTGWNTEAFF | TGTGCCTCTGCGGTAAAAGCCAGGACAGGGTGGAACACTGAAGCTTTCTTT